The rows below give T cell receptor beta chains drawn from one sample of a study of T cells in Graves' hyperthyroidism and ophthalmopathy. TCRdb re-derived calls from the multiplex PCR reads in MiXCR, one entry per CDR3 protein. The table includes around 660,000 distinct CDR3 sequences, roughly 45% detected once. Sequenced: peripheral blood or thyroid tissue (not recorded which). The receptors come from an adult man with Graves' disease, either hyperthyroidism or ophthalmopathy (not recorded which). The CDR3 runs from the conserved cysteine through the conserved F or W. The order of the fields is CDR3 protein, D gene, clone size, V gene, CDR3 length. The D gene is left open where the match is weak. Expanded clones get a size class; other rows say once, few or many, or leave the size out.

cdr3_aa: CASSRTGAEQPQHF
d_call: -
clone_size: many
v_call: TRBV12-3/TRBV12-4
cdr3_length: 14

cdr3_aa: CASSLLRGRDQPQHF
d_call: -
clone_size: many
v_call: TRBV7-2
cdr3_length: 15

cdr3_aa: CASSPAGQTYGYTF
d_call: TRBD1
clone_size: -
v_call: TRBV6-6
cdr3_length: 14

cdr3_aa: CASSLAGRGNQPQYF
d_call: -
clone_size: -
v_call: TRBV7-9
cdr3_length: 15

cdr3_aa: CASSEGAETQYF
d_call: TRBD1
clone_size: -
v_call: TRBV7-2
cdr3_length: 12

cdr3_aa: CSVSTGSGAANTEAFF
d_call: -
clone_size: many
v_call: TRBV29-1
cdr3_length: 16

cdr3_aa: CASRILMEGTEAFF
d_call: -
clone_size: -
v_call: TRBV2
cdr3_length: 14

cdr3_aa: CASSLAKGSEKLFF
d_call: -
clone_size: -
v_call: TRBV5-1
cdr3_length: 14

cdr3_aa: CASRRTGETGEKLFF
d_call: TRBD1
clone_size: many
v_call: TRBV2
cdr3_length: 15

cdr3_aa: CASERTRGQGELFF
d_call: -
clone_size: -
v_call: TRBV2
cdr3_length: 14

cdr3_aa: CATSDLQETQYF
d_call: -
clone_size: many
v_call: TRBV24-1
cdr3_length: 12

cdr3_aa: CASAVRDREITEAFF
d_call: TRBD1
clone_size: -
v_call: TRBV12-5
cdr3_length: 15

cdr3_aa: CATSRDLTAGETQYF
d_call: TRBD2
clone_size: -
v_call: TRBV15
cdr3_length: 15

cdr3_aa: CSAVSGAGQGGYTF
d_call: -
clone_size: -
v_call: TRBV29-1
cdr3_length: 14

cdr3_aa: CSARDEGPYTGELFF
d_call: -
clone_size: few
v_call: TRBV20-1
cdr3_length: 15

cdr3_aa: CASSDPLDRPINYGYTF
d_call: TRBD1
clone_size: few
v_call: TRBV2
cdr3_length: 17

cdr3_aa: CASSFGTGGSDSPLHF
d_call: -
clone_size: -
v_call: TRBV12-1
cdr3_length: 16

cdr3_aa: CSALQGDGYTF
d_call: TRBD1
clone_size: many
v_call: TRBV29-1
cdr3_length: 11

cdr3_aa: CASSLVGANVLTF
d_call: -
clone_size: many
v_call: TRBV12-3/TRBV12-4
cdr3_length: 13

cdr3_aa: CASSEGRQGAGSPLHF
d_call: TRBD1
clone_size: -
v_call: TRBV2
cdr3_length: 16

cdr3_aa: CATSIERFSEQPQHF
d_call: -
clone_size: many
v_call: TRBV15
cdr3_length: 15

cdr3_aa: CASSVVNNGYTF
d_call: -
clone_size: few
v_call: TRBV9
cdr3_length: 12

cdr3_aa: CASSLRINLDTEAFF
d_call: -
clone_size: many
v_call: TRBV7-2
cdr3_length: 15

cdr3_aa: CASSLIGRGEAFF
d_call: -
clone_size: few
v_call: TRBV7-9
cdr3_length: 13

cdr3_aa: CASSRTGNSGNTIYF
d_call: TRBD1
clone_size: -
v_call: TRBV2
cdr3_length: 15

cdr3_aa: CASSEERTGKLFF
d_call: -
clone_size: -
v_call: TRBV2
cdr3_length: 13

cdr3_aa: CASSAGGASYEQYF
d_call: TRBD1
clone_size: many
v_call: TRBV9
cdr3_length: 14

cdr3_aa: CASSLGPNSPLHF
d_call: -
clone_size: many
v_call: TRBV7-3
cdr3_length: 13